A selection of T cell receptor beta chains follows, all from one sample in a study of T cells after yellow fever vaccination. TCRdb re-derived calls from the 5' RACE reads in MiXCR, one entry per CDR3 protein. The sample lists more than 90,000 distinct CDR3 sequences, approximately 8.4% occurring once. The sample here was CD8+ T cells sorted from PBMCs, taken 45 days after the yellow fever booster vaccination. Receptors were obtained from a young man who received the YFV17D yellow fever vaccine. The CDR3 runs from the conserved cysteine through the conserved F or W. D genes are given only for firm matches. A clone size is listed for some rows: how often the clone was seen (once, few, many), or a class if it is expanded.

CDR3: CAMSPDPLGPLHF
DNA: TGTGCCATGAGCCCTGACCCCCTTGGTCCCCTCCACTTT
size: -
V: TRBV5-5
D: -
J: TRBJ1-6

CDR3: CASGPFGVAYNEQFF
DNA: TGTGCCAGCGGCCCCTTTGGGGTAGCCTACAATGAGCAGTTCTTC
size: many
V: TRBV3-1
D: -
J: TRBJ2-1

CDR3: CSATIFNDPQREGRIEQFF
DNA: TGCAGTGCTACAATCTTCAACGATCCTCAGCGGGAGGGCCGGATTGAGCAGTTCTTC
size: -
V: TRBV20-1
D: TRBD2
J: TRBJ2-1

CDR3: CASSLALAVTGELFF
DNA: TGTGCCAGCAGCTTAGCCCTAGCGGTTACCGGGGAGCTGTTTTTT
size: many
V: TRBV7-9
D: TRBD2
J: TRBJ2-2

CDR3: CASRTRDYQETQYF
DNA: TGTGCCAGCAGAACCCGGGACTACCAAGAGACCCAGTACTTC
size: many
V: TRBV6-1
D: -
J: TRBJ2-5

CDR3: CASSLEGLNPTDTQYF
DNA: TGTGCCAGCAGTTTAGAAGGACTAAACCCCACAGATACGCAGTATTTT
size: many
V: TRBV12-3/TRBV12-4
D: -
J: TRBJ2-3

CDR3: CASSLYPISPYEQYF
DNA: TGTGCCAGCAGCTTATATCCGATATCTCCCTACGAGCAGTACTTC
size: many
V: TRBV7-9
D: -
J: TRBJ2-7

CDR3: CSARRILAGSISYNEQFF
DNA: TGCAGTGCTAGGAGAATACTAGCGGGAAGTATCTCCTACAATGAGCAGTTCTTC
size: many
V: TRBV20-1
D: TRBD2
J: TRBJ2-1

CDR3: CASSLEGTGGEQYF
DNA: TGCGCCAGCAGCTTGGAGGGGACAGGGGGCGAGCAGTACTTC
size: many
V: TRBV5-1
D: TRBD1
J: TRBJ2-7

CDR3: CASRQDSSPTDTQYF
DNA: TGCGCCAGCAGACAGGACAGCTCCCCCACAGATACGCAGTATTTT
size: many
V: TRBV5-1
D: -
J: TRBJ2-3

CDR3: CAWSPADPYNEQFF
DNA: TGTGCCTGGAGTCCCGCGGACCCCTACAATGAGCAGTTCTTC
size: -
V: TRBV30
D: -
J: TRBJ2-1

CDR3: CASSKLLAGHYEQYF
DNA: TGTGCCAGCAGTAAACTCTTGGCGGGCCACTACGAGCAGTACTTC
size: many
V: TRBV28
D: -
J: TRBJ2-7

CDR3: CASSPRTSYPYEQYF
DNA: TGTGCCAGCAGCCCAAGGACTAGCTACCCCTACGAGCAGTACTTC
size: few
V: TRBV7-6
D: TRBD2
J: TRBJ2-7

CDR3: CATSRGRISTDTQYF
DNA: TGTGCCACCAGCAGAGGGAGGATTAGCACAGATACGCAGTATTTT
size: many
V: TRBV15
D: -
J: TRBJ2-3

CDR3: CASSQTSGSTETQYF
DNA: TGTGCCAGCAGCCAAACTAGCGGGAGTACGGAGACCCAGTACTTC
size: many
V: TRBV28
D: TRBD2
J: TRBJ2-5

CDR3: CASSLVAKNIQYF
DNA: TGTGCCAGCAGCCTAGTAGCCAAAAACATTCAGTACTTC
size: many
V: TRBV7-9
D: -
J: TRBJ2-4

CDR3: CASSLRQGTYNEQFF
DNA: TGCGCCAGCAGCCTACGACAGGGCACCTACAATGAGCAGTTCTTC
size: many
V: TRBV4-3
D: TRBD1
J: TRBJ2-1

CDR3: CASSQDLGALAYEQYF
DNA: TGTGCCAGCAGCCAAGATTTGGGGGCCTTGGCCTACGAGCAGTACTTC
size: many
V: TRBV14
D: -
J: TRBJ2-7

CDR3: CSGRGLQNVHNEQFF
DNA: TGCAGCGGCCGAGGCCTTCAAAATGTCCACAATGAGCAGTTCTTC
size: many
V: TRBV29-1
D: -
J: TRBJ2-1

CDR3: CASSNYERETQYF
DNA: TGTGCCAGCAGTAACTACGAGCGGGAGACCCAGTACTTC
size: -
V: TRBV27
D: -
J: TRBJ2-5

CDR3: CASSSDLFSPSYEQYF
DNA: TGCGCCAGCAGCTCTGACCTCTTCTCCCCGTCCTACGAGCAGTACTTC
size: few
V: TRBV5-1
D: -
J: TRBJ2-7

CDR3: CAISEQGSNQPQHF
DNA: TGTGCCATCAGTGAACAGGGGAGCAATCAGCCCCAGCATTTT
size: many
V: TRBV10-3
D: TRBD1
J: TRBJ1-5

CDR3: CASGRGFTEAFF
DNA: TGTGCCAGCGGACGGGGGTTCACTGAAGCTTTCTTT
size: few
V: TRBV5-5
D: -
J: TRBJ1-1

CDR3: CASSQDLSQYF
DNA: TGCGCCAGCAGCCAAGATCTTTCGCAGTATTTT
size: many
V: TRBV4-1
D: -
J: TRBJ2-3

CDR3: CASLSVTYEQYF
DNA: TGTGCCAGCCTTTCAGTTACCTACGAGCAGTACTTC
size: few
V: TRBV7-9
D: -
J: TRBJ2-7

CDR3: CASSLEFYEQYF
DNA: TGTGCCAGCAGCTTGGAGTTCTACGAGCAGTACTTC
size: few
V: TRBV5-4
D: -
J: TRBJ2-7

CDR3: CAWTSGRDYNEQFF
DNA: TGTGCCTGGACTAGCGGGAGGGACTACAATGAGCAGTTCTTC
size: -
V: TRBV30
D: TRBD2
J: TRBJ2-1

CDR3: CSGVLRGSSYEQYF
DNA: TGCAGTGGGGTCCTGCGCGGTAGCTCCTACGAGCAGTACTTC
size: many
V: TRBV20-1
D: -
J: TRBJ2-7

CDR3: CASSPGLAADTQYF
DNA: TGTGCCAGCAGCCCGGGACTAGCGGCAGATACGCAGTATTTT
size: many
V: TRBV7-2
D: TRBD2
J: TRBJ2-3

CDR3: CASSEGSATANYGYTF
DNA: TGTGCCAGCAGTGAAGGGTCGGCTACCGCTAACTATGGCTACACCTTC
size: few
V: TRBV2
D: -
J: TRBJ1-2

CDR3: CSATVTGELFF
DNA: TGCAGTGCCACGGTGACCGGGGAGCTGTTTTTT
size: -
V: TRBV20-1
D: -
J: TRBJ2-2

CDR3: CASSSPDTRETQYF
DNA: TGTGCCAGCAGTTCCCCGGACACTAGGGAGACCCAGTACTTC
size: many
V: TRBV12-3/TRBV12-4
D: -
J: TRBJ2-5

CDR3: CASSPGPSGPYNEQFF
DNA: TGTGCCAGCAGCCCAGGGCCTAGCGGTCCCTACAATGAGCAGTTCTTC
size: many
V: TRBV7-6
D: TRBD2
J: TRBJ2-1

CDR3: CASSTYGTSGTDTQYF
DNA: TGTGCCAGCAGCACCTACGGGACTAGCGGCACAGATACGCAGTATTTT
size: many
V: TRBV7-2
D: TRBD2
J: TRBJ2-3

CDR3: CASSSSPGGEQYF
DNA: TGTGCCAGCAGCTCATCCCCGGGGGGCGAGCAGTACTTC
size: many
V: TRBV7-6
D: TRBD2
J: TRBJ2-7

CDR3: CASSFPKRESNTGELFF
DNA: TGCGCCAGCAGCTTTCCTAAAAGGGAATCGAACACCGGGGAGCTGTTTTTT
size: many
V: TRBV5-1
D: -
J: TRBJ2-2

CDR3: CATSDTETQYF
DNA: TGTGCCACCAGTGATACAGAGACCCAGTACTTC
size: many
V: TRBV24-1
D: -
J: TRBJ2-5

CDR3: CSDHSYGYTF
DNA: TGCAGCGACCATAGCTATGGCTACACCTTC
size: -
V: TRBV29-1
D: -
J: TRBJ1-2

CDR3: CASSRTQTHEQFF
DNA: TGTGCCAGCTCCCGGACTCAAACCCATGAGCAGTTCTTC
size: many
V: TRBV7-6
D: -
J: TRBJ2-1

CDR3: CASSPGTLLYGYTF
DNA: TGCGCCAGCAGCCCCGGTACCCTTCTCTATGGCTACACCTTC
size: few
V: TRBV5-1
D: -
J: TRBJ1-2

CDR3: CATSDLANEQFF
DNA: TGTGCCACCAGTGACTTAGCCAATGAGCAGTTCTTC
size: many
V: TRBV24-1
D: -
J: TRBJ2-1

CDR3: CSARIDGTSGMEETQYF
DNA: TGCAGTGCTAGGATCGACGGGACTAGCGGGATGGAGGAGACCCAGTACTTC
size: few
V: TRBV20-1
D: TRBD2
J: TRBJ2-5

CDR3: CSASGGSTDTQYF
DNA: TGCAGTGCGAGTGGCGGAAGCACAGATACGCAGTATTTT
size: many
V: TRBV20-1
D: -
J: TRBJ2-3

CDR3: CASSPFREYNEQFF
DNA: TGTGCCAGCAGCCCGTTTCGGGAGTACAATGAGCAGTTCTTC
size: many
V: TRBV7-9
D: -
J: TRBJ2-1

CDR3: CASSPVVGGGETQYF
DNA: TGTGCCAGCAGCCCGGTGGTAGGGGGCGGGGAGACCCAGTACTTC
size: few
V: TRBV7-6
D: TRBD1
J: TRBJ2-5

CDR3: CSARNTANYGYTF
DNA: TGCAGTGCTAGAAACACTGCTAACTATGGCTACACCTTC
size: many
V: TRBV20-1
D: -
J: TRBJ1-2

CDR3: CASSQGTGSIEAFF
DNA: TGCGCCAGCAGCCAGGGTACAGGGTCCATTGAAGCTTTCTTT
size: many
V: TRBV4-3
D: -
J: TRBJ1-1

CDR3: CSARGEGKQYF
DNA: TGCAGTGCTAGAGGGGAAGGAAAGCAGTACTTC
size: -
V: TRBV20-1
D: -
J: TRBJ2-7

CDR3: CATGTSGIDEQFF
DNA: TGTGCCACCGGGACTAGCGGGATCGATGAGCAGTTCTTC
size: -
V: TRBV24-1
D: TRBD2
J: TRBJ2-1

CDR3: CASSHSSGELFF
DNA: TGTGCCAGCAGCCACTCTTCTGGGGAGCTGTTTTTT
size: many
V: TRBV11-2
D: -
J: TRBJ2-2

CDR3: CASSLARNGGEQYF
DNA: TGTGCCAGCAGCTTAGCGCGGAATGGGGGCGAGCAGTACTTC
size: many
V: TRBV7-9
D: -
J: TRBJ2-7

CDR3: CASTKPGTAYEQYF
DNA: TGTGCCAGCACCAAGCCAGGGACGGCCTACGAGCAGTACTTC
size: many
V: TRBV21-1
D: -
J: TRBJ2-7